What follows are 18 T cell receptor beta chains derived from one specimen sequenced in a study of siplizumab effects on memory and regulatory T cells. Generated by immunoSEQ multiplex PCR, the TCRdb table keeps only in-frame clones and is missing some. This sample has over 65,000 clones; roughly 94% occur once, and the top ten carry approximately 17%. The material sequenced was CD8+ T cells sorted from blood. The receptor source for this set is a human donor in good health.

The chain has TRBV5-6 and TRBJ2-7; 7 bases align to TRBD2. This CDR3 spans 16 amino acids. The V gene end was trimmed by 0 bases and the J gene end by 4 bases; junction bases not matched to a gene: 10. Germline CDR1 is SGHDT and CDR2 is YYEEEE. In DNA form, the CDR3 reads TGTGCCAGCAGCTTGGCCCCCCGGGAGGTGCGATACGAGCAGTACTTC. Protein product: CASSLAPREVRYEQYF.

This clone appeared a single time. The gene calls are TRBV4-1 and TRBJ1-6; D remains ambiguous. This CDR3 has 16 residues. V lost 6 bases and J lost 0, with 12 bases in between. In germline, CDR1 is MGHRA, CDR2 YSYEKL. In DNA form, the CDR3 reads TGCGCCAGCAGTCGTGACGGGAGCTCCTATAATTCACCCCTCCACTTT. Amino acid sequence: CASSRDGSSYNSPLHF.

This clone has only one observation. This sequence joins TRBV10-1 and TRBJ2-1; 9 bases line up with TRBD2. The CDR3 has 17 residues. Germline lookup yields CDR1 WNHNN and CDR2 SYGVQD (reference sequence). V was pared by 7 bases and J by 7 bases, with 17 bases of the junction left unmatched. The CDR3 loop is CASTLDSGSRTVNEQFF. CDR3 sequence (DNA): TGCGCCAGCACCTTAGATAGCGGGAGTAGAACCGTGAATGAGCAGTTCTTC.

V and J are TRBV11-1 and TRBJ2-7; 7 bases fit TRBD2. Germline V lookup: CDR1 SGHAT, CDR2 FQDESV (reference sequence). The CDR3 length is 19 residues. The V gene end was trimmed by 1 base and the J gene end by 2 bases; junction bases not matched to a gene: 17. CDR3 in amino acids: CASSLEGFGEREIAYEQYF. The CDR3 DNA follows: TGTGCCAGCAGCTTAGAAGGGTTCGGGGAGCGGGAAATCGCCTACGAGCAGTACTTC.

CDR3: CASSGDRDEQYF. CDR3 sequence (DNA): TGTGCCAGCAGCGGGGACAGGGACGAGCAGTACTTC. The chain recombines TRBV5-5 with TRBJ2-7, with 9 bases matching TRBD1. This CDR3 region has 12 residues. Per germline, CDR1 SGHKS and CDR2 YYEKEE (reference sequence). V gave up 4 bases and J gave up 5 bases; unmatched junction bases: 1.

This clone was counted only a few times. The V and J genes are TRBV10-1 and TRBJ2-7; TRBD1 aligns across 7 bases. This CDR3 comprises 14 residues. Trimming at V came to 3 bases and at J to 3 bases, leaving 5 bases not matched to a gene. Germline CDR1 and CDR2: WNHNN and SYGVQD (reference sequence). Written as DNA, the CDR3 is TGCGCCAGCAGTGATTCGTCAGGGGGCTACGAGCAGTACTTC. Translation: CASSDSSGGYEQYF.

V and J are TRBV29-1 and TRBJ1-2, with D hard to call. This CDR3 contains 12 residues. The V gene's germline CDR1 is SQVTM and CDR2 ANQGSEA. V was shortened by 0 bases and J by 8 bases, with 10 bases between the two germline ends. This CDR3 is CSVEDNAGGYTF. The CDR3 region has the DNA TGCAGCGTTGAAGATAACGCGGGAGGCTACACCTTC.

This chain uses TRBV5-1 with TRBJ2-1; D call uncertain. Trimming shortened V by 0 bases and J by 6 bases, and 7 bases separated the two germline ends. The CDR3 is 13 residues long. Germline values: CDR1 SGHRS, CDR2 YFSETQ. CDR3 in amino acids: CASSLAAGNEQFF. The CDR3 region has the DNA TGCGCCAGCAGCTTGGCGGCAGGCAATGAGCAGTTCTTC.

This chain joins TRBV19 and TRBJ1-5; possibly TRBD1 for D (5 bases). The V and J ends lost 4 bases and 1 base respectively, with 11 bases between them. Germline CDR1 reads LNHDA; CDR2 reads SQIVND (reference sequence). The CDR3 runs 15 residues. DNA for the CDR3: TGTGCCAGTAGTAATGCAGGGAGGAGCAATCAGCCCCAGCATTTT. Amino acids: CASSNAGRSNQPQHF.

The genes are TRBV7-9 and TRBJ2-7; 10 bases line up with TRBD2. Trimming at V came to 4 bases and at J to 6 bases, leaving 3 bases not matched to a gene. This CDR3 has 13 amino acids. The germline CDR1 and CDR2 sequences are SEHNR and FQNEAQ (reference sequence). As DNA, the CDR3 is TGTGCCAGCAGCTCACGGACTAGCGGCGAGCAGTACTTC. This sequence encodes CASSSRTSGEQYF.

V is TRBV2 and J is TRBJ1-5; D is uncertain. The CDR3 runs to 15 residues. V was cut by 2 bases and J by 1 base, with 9 bases left in between. Germline V gene sequence: CDR1 SNHLY, CDR2 FYNNEI. The CDR3 coding sequence is TGTGCCAGCAGTGAAAGGGCAGGAAGCAATCAGCCCCAGCATTTT. This translates into CASSERAGSNQPQHF. The variable domain in full, completed from reference TRBV2 and TRBJ1-5, reads EPEVTQTPSHQVTQMGQEVILRCVPISNHLYFYWYRQILGQKVEFLVSFYNNEISEKSEIFDDQFSVERPDGSNFTLKIRSTKLEDSAMYFCASSERAGSNQPQHFGDGTRLSIL.

This chain joins TRBV2 and TRBJ1-4, with D maybe TRBD1 (5 bases). Trimming took off 8 bases at V and 0 bases at J, with 22 bases between the two ends. The germline CDR1 and CDR2 sequences are SNHLY and FYNNEI. The CDR3 spans 18 residues. The CDR3 DNA reads TGTGCCAGCGAAGCGGGACGGATAGAGACTTCAACTAATGAAAAACTGTTTTTT. It is translated as CASEAGRIETSTNEKLFF.

V usage is TRBV13 and J usage is TRBJ2-1; 8 bases match TRBD2. The CDR3 is made up of 19 amino acids. The germline V gene encodes CDR1 PRHDT and CDR2 FYEKMQ (reference sequence). Trimming took 5 bases from V and 0 from J; bases not matched to a gene: 15. The CDR3 DNA is TGTGCCAGCAGCGTTAGCGGGGAGGTCACCCTGCACTCCTACAATGAGCAGTTCTTC. Residues: CASSVSGEVTLHSYNEQFF.

This chain links TRBV11-2 with TRBJ1-2; D remains unclear. The CDR3 loop spans 15 amino acids. Trimming stripped 5 bases from V and 6 bases from J, with 19 bases between. Germline V CDR1 and CDR2: SGHAT, FQNNGV. CDR3 protein: CASSPDIREVDGYTF. As DNA, the CDR3 is TGTGCCAGCAGCCCGGATATTAGGGAGGTTGATGGCTACACCTTC. Full variable domain (outside the CDR3, taken from reference TRBV11-2 and TRBJ1-2): EAGVAQSPRYKIIEKRQSVAFWCNPISGHATLYWYQQILGQGPKLLIQFQNNGVVDDSQLPKDRFSAERLKGVDSTLKIQPAKLEDSAVYLCASSPDIREVDGYTFGSGTRLTVV.

Notes on this clone: Other DNA sequences in this sample translate to the same CDR3. This chain connects TRBV27 to TRBJ2-7; TRBD1 aligns across 10 bases. The germline V gene encodes CDR1 MNHEY and CDR2 SMNVEV (reference sequence). The V segment lost 5 bases and the J segment 5 bases; nucleotides outside the gene matches: 9. The CDR3 totals 15 residues. The CDR3 region is CASSPLRDRGHEQYF. The CDR3 bases are TGTGCCAGCAGTCCTCTAAGGGACAGGGGCCACGAGCAGTACTTC.

The CDR3 sequence is CASSVGTSGKLYEQYF. The CDR3 region has the DNA TGTGCCAGCAGCGTCGGGACTAGCGGGAAGTTGTACGAGCAGTACTTC. The rearrangement uses TRBV7-8 and TRBJ2-5, with TRBD2 matching 13 bases. The DNA matches TRBJ2-7 better at its end, which makes the J call doubtful. The CDR3 has 16 amino acids. Germline lookup yields CDR1 SGHVS and CDR2 FQNEAQ.

The chain combines TRBV15 with TRBJ2-6; 11 nucleotides match TRBD2. This CDR3 comprises 20 residues. The germline V gene encodes CDR1 LNHNV and CDR2 YYDKDF (reference sequence). J lost 1 base, V lost 5 bases, and 13 bases had no gene match. DNA of the CDR3: TGTGCCACCAGCGTCCCTCCAGTACTAGCGGGAGCTTCTGGGGCCAACGTCCTGACTTTC. Its translation: CATSVPPVLAGASGANVLTF.

The chain carries TRBV6-5 and TRBJ2-5; D not resolved. Germline assignment: CDR1 MNHEY and CDR2 SVGAGI. V was trimmed by 3 bases and J by 4 bases, leaving 3 bases between them. The CDR3 runs 11 residues. The CDR3 DNA follows: TGTGCCAGCAGTTATTCAGAGACCCAGTACTTC. It codes for CASSYSETQYF.